Presented here are 23 T cell receptor beta chains from one specimen sequenced in a study of blood T cell repertoires in COVID-19. The assay was immunoSEQ multiplex PCR, and TCRdb's table has in-frame clones only and misses some. This sample yields over 130,000 clones, of which over 65% are seen a single time; 4.5% belongs to the top ten. The sequencing sample was made of peripheral blood. These receptors were taken from a woman older than 75 with active or convalescent COVID-19.

This clone was observed a few times. The genes are TRBV6-5 and TRBJ2-7; D possibly corresponds to TRBD1 (6 bases). Germline V gene lookup returns CDR1 MNHEY and CDR2 SVGAGI. V lost 2 bases to trimming and J lost 3 bases, with 11 bases between them. There are 14 residues in the CDR3. The CDR3 DNA reads TGTGCCAGCAGTTACAGGCAGGGGCACTACGAGCAGTACTTC. Residues: CASSYRQGHYEQYF.

The chain joins TRBV12-5 to TRBJ2-1; unclear D gene. Trimming cost V 1 base and J 0 bases, with 10 bases left between them. CDR1 and CDR2 from the germline V gene are LGHNT and FRNRAP. The CDR3 contains 16 residues. The DNA for the CDR3 is TGTGCTAGTGGTTTGGCAGGCTTTAGCTCCTACAATGAGCAGTTCTTC. This codes for CASGLAGFSSYNEQFF.

This clone was counted only a few times. The V gene is TRBV7-9, the J gene TRBJ2-5; 9 bases are a match to TRBD2. V was clipped by 3 bases and J by 4 bases; unmatched bases: 6. The CDR3 consists of 15 residues. CDR1 is SEHNR and CDR2 is FQNEAQ in the germline V gene (reference sequence). CDR3 residues: CASSFFSGGTETQYF. Written as DNA, the CDR3 is TGTGCCAGCAGCTTTTTTAGCGGGGGCACAGAGACCCAGTACTTC.

This sequence joins TRBV6-6 and TRBJ1-2; D is undetermined. The germline V gene has CDR1 MNHNY and CDR2 SVGAGI (reference sequence). Deletions cut 5 bases from V and 4 bases from J, with 23 bases between. This CDR3 comprises 17 residues. CDR3 region: CASSRRLRILSSYGYTF. The DNA of the CDR3 is TGTGCCAGCAGTCGAAGACTTAGAATACTATCCTCCTATGGCTACACCTTC.

Only one count was recorded for this clone. The chain combines TRBV12-3 or TRBV12-4 with TRBJ1-2; 8 bases match TRBD1. CDR3 length: 12 amino acids. Losses at the gene ends were 3 bases for V and 8 bases for J; bases not matched to a gene: 2. The CDR3 nucleotides read TGTGCCAGCAGTTTGGCAGGGGGCGGCTACACCTTC. It yields the protein CASSLAGGGYTF.

The gene calls are TRBV12-3 or TRBV12-4 and TRBJ1-1; the match to TRBD1 covers 8 bases. This CDR3 has 13 amino acids. V gave up 9 bases and J gave up 3 bases; unmatched junction bases: 6. CDR3 coding DNA: TGTGCCAGTGGGACAGGCGAAGACACTGAAGCTTTCTTT. It translates to CASGTGEDTEAFF.

The rearrangement links TRBV28 to TRBJ2-7; the D gene is possibly TRBD2 (5 bases). The CDR3 is 14 amino acids. Trimming cost V 5 bases and J 3 bases, with 14 bases left between them. Germline values: CDR1 MDHEN, CDR2 SYDVKM. CDR3 loop: CASSAPGKIYEQYF. CDR3 nucleotide sequence: TGTGCCAGCAGTGCCCCCGGGAAGATCTACGAGCAGTACTTC.

The chain has TRBV6-1 and TRBJ1-4; TRBD1 matches 8 bases. The germline V gene has CDR1 MNHNS and CDR2 SASEGT. The CDR3 is 17 amino acids. The ends lost 2 bases at V and 5 bases at J; junction bases unmatched: 10. The CDR3 region has the DNA TGTGCCAGCAGTGAATTTGGGACAGGCGCGAGCAATGAAAAACTGTTTTTT. Residues: CASSEFGTGASNEKLFF.

This clone came up many times. This chain connects TRBV28 to TRBJ1-5, with 7 bases matching TRBD1. Germline V CDR1 and CDR2: MDHEN, SYDVKM. The CDR3 extends over 14 amino acids. Trimming at V came to 6 bases and at J to 4 bases, leaving 6 bases not matched to a gene. The DNA for the CDR3 is TGTGCCAGCAGCCTAGGACAGGCTAATCAGCCCCAGCATTTT. It is translated as CASSLGQANQPQHF.

The chain joins TRBV11-2 to TRBJ2-2; TRBD1 agrees at 7 bases. Germline-derived CDR1 and CDR2 are SGHAT and FQNNGV. The length of the CDR3 is 17 residues. With 0 bases clipped from V and 3 bases from J, the junction kept 7 bases outside the gene matches. CDR3 DNA: TGTGCCAGCAGCTTAGAGTTCGCGACAGGGTACACCGGGGAGCTGTTTTTT. Its translation: CASSLEFATGYTGELFF. Filled out from reference TRBV11-2 and TRBJ2-2, the complete variable domain reads EAGVAQSPRYKIIEKRQSVAFWCNPISGHATLYWYQQILGQGPKLLIQFQNNGVVDDSQLPKDRFSAERLKGVDSTLKIQPAKLEDSAVYLCASSLEFATGYTGELFFGEGSRLTVL.

This clone turned up a few times. This chain connects TRBV19 to TRBJ1-1; D ambiguous. Trimming shortened V by 4 bases and J by 0 bases, and 15 bases separated the two germline ends. CDR3 size: 16 residues. Germline V gives CDR1 LNHDA, CDR2 SQIVND (reference sequence). The CDR3 DNA is TGTGCCAGTAGTACCCCGCTCAGGATGGTGAACACTGAAGCTTTCTTT. It yields the protein CASSTPLRMVNTEAFF.

The genes are TRBV7-2 and TRBJ1-2; D is ambiguous. The length of the CDR3 is 14 residues. CDR1 and CDR2 (germline): SGHTA, FQGNSA. Deletions cut 1 base from V and 2 bases from J, with 8 bases between. The CDR3 region is CASSLVSENYGYTF. CDR3 in DNA: TGTGCCAGCAGCTTAGTGTCAGAAAACTATGGCTACACCTTC.

V is TRBV5-1 and J is TRBJ2-5; 8 nucleotides line up with TRBD2. Trimming removed 7 bases from V and 2 bases from J; junction bases left unmatched: 10. The CDR3 sequence is 15 residues long. The V gene's germline CDR1 is SGHRS and CDR2 YFSETQ. In DNA, the CDR3 is TGCGCCAGCCGACCCGGCGGGGGGAGGCAAGAGACCCAGTACTTC. It translates to CASRPGGGRQETQYF.

The V and J genes are TRBV6-5 and TRBJ1-2, with 10 bases identical to TRBD1. The length of the CDR3 is 15 residues. Unmatched junction bases numbered 7, after V lost 5 bases and J lost 4 bases. Germline values: CDR1 MNHEY, CDR2 SVGAGI. The CDR3 is CASSKSGQGSYGYTF. DNA of the CDR3: TGTGCCAGCAGTAAATCGGGACAGGGGTCCTATGGCTACACCTTC.

The chain uses TRBV28 and TRBJ2-7; 7 bases are a match to TRBD2. The ends lost 6 bases at V and 2 bases at J; junction bases unmatched: 4. CDR1 is MDHEN, CDR2 SYDVKM, per germline. The CDR3 has 13 residues. The CDR3 DNA sequence: TGTGCCAGCAGCCCTAGCGGCACCTACGAGCAGTACTTC. This codes for CASSPSGTYEQYF.

The V and J genes are TRBV3-1 (or the pseudogene TRBV3-2) and TRBJ2-5; a weak D match, TRBD2 (6 bases). The CDR3 loop spans 14 amino acids. Trimming shortened V by 4 bases and J by 3 bases, and 12 bases separated the two germline ends. From germline, CDR1 is LGHDT and CDR2 YNNKEL (reference sequence). The DNA for the CDR3 is TGTGCCAGCAGCCGTACGACTAGTGAAGAGACCCAGTACTTC. It codes for CASSRTTSEETQYF.

The rearrangement joins TRBV30 to TRBJ2-5; D may be TRBD2 (6 bases). This CDR3 is built from 17 residues. Germline CDR1 reads GTSNPN; CDR2 reads SVGIG (reference sequence). V lost 3 bases and J 0 bases, leaving 20 bases between the germline ends. As DNA, the CDR3 is TGTGCCTGGAGCCGGCGGGGCTACCGGGGCTACCAAGAGACCCAGTACTTC. Translated, it gives CAWSRRGYRGYQETQYF.

The chain links TRBV7-9 to TRBJ2-2; TRBD1 aligns across 8 bases. The CDR3 sequence is 15 residues long. V was pared by 6 bases and J by 2 bases, with 5 bases of the junction left unmatched. The germline V gene encodes CDR1 SEHNR and CDR2 FQNEAQ (reference sequence). The CDR3 DNA sequence: TGTGCCAGCAGGTCGGGACAGGCCAACACCGGGGAGCTGTTTTTT. Translation gives CASRSGQANTGELFF.

This clone was recorded a few times. The gene calls are TRBV4-1 and TRBJ1-4, with 7 bases lining up with TRBD1. The CDR3 is made up of 15 amino acids. Trimming cost V 6 bases and J 2 bases; bases outside gene matches: 6. CDR1 is MGHRA, CDR2 YSYEKL, per germline. For the CDR3, the DNA is TGCGCCAGCAGTAATAGGGGACAGACTAATGAAAAACTGTTTTTT. As protein: CASSNRGQTNEKLFF.

The sample holds many counts of this clone. The chain has TRBV9 and TRBJ1-3, with TRBD1 identical over 9 bases. V was pared by 0 bases and J by 7 bases, with 5 bases of the junction left unmatched. Germline-derived CDR1 and CDR2 are SGDLS and YYNGEE. The CDR3 extends over 15 amino acids. This CDR3 reads CASSVEGTGINTIYF. The DNA of the CDR3 is TGTGCCAGCAGCGTAGAGGGGACAGGGATCAACACCATATATTTT.

The rearrangement links TRBV2 to TRBJ1-1; 10 positions agree with TRBD1. V dropped 5 bases and J dropped 5; count of bases not matched to a gene: 5. CDR1 SNHLY and CDR2 FYNNEI come from the germline V gene. CDR3 length: 14 residues. The CDR3: CASSSDRGRTEAFF. CDR3 in DNA: TGTGCCAGCAGTTCAGACAGGGGGCGAACTGAAGCTTTCTTT.

The chain recombines TRBV27 with TRBJ1-1, with TRBD1 identical over 9 bases. CDR3 size: 15 residues. Germline V gene data show CDR1 as MNHEY and CDR2 as SMNVEV (reference sequence). J lost 4 bases, V lost 4 bases, and 7 bases had no gene match. The CDR3 sequence: CASSSPGQGSTEAFF. The CDR3 region has the DNA TGTGCCAGCAGTTCACCGGGACAGGGTTCCACTGAAGCTTTCTTT.

The chain employs TRBV29-1 and TRBJ2-1, with D possibly being TRBD1 (5 bases). Germline CDR1 is SQVTM and CDR2 is ANQGSEA. CDR3 length: 11 amino acids. V lost 8 bases and J lost 3, with 8 bases in between. The CDR3 sequence: CSYDSYNEQFF. CDR3 nucleotide sequence: TGCAGCTATGACAGCTACAATGAGCAGTTCTTC.